These 9 T cell receptor beta chains share one sample of origin, sequenced in a study of blood T cell repertoires in COVID-19. Clones were read by immunoSEQ multiplex PCR, and TCRdb kept only the in-frame ones, dropping some. The sample yields some 51,000 clones, just over 90% seen once. The sequencing sample was made of peripheral blood. These receptors came from a man aged 40-55 years with acute or convalescent COVID-19.

The chain recombines TRBV7-2 with TRBJ1-5; 7 bases align to TRBD1. Looked up from germline, CDR1 is SGHTA and CDR2 is FQGNSA. The CDR3 consists of 17 residues. J lost 2 bases, V lost 2 bases, and 9 bases had no gene match. DNA of the CDR3: TGTGCCAGCAGCTTACTACAGGGGTTTGGGGGCAATCAGCCCCAGCATTTT. This sequence encodes CASSLLQGFGGNQPQHF.

This clone was counted once. The rearrangement joins TRBV5-1 to TRBJ1-1; TRBD1 matches 7 bases. V lost 5 bases and J lost 2; bases outside the gene matches: 6. Germline V CDR1 and CDR2: SGHRS, YFSETQ. The length of the CDR3 is 14 residues. The CDR3 DNA reads as TGCGCCAGCAGGGATGGGACAGCCAACACTGAAGCTTTCTTT. This translates into CASRDGTANTEAFF.

This clone was seen only once. Here the CDR3 reads CASSEMGQVNTEAFF. In DNA, the CDR3 is TGTGCCAGCAGTGAAATGGGGCAGGTGAACACTGAAGCTTTCTTT. The chain recombines TRBV2 with TRBJ1-1; tentative D call: TRBD1 (5 bases). V shed 2 bases and J shed 0 bases, with 10 bases lying between them. This CDR3 region has 15 residues. Germline lookup yields CDR1 SNHLY and CDR2 FYNNEI. Combining the CDR3 with reference TRBV2 and TRBJ1-1 gives the whole variable domain EPEVTQTPSHQVTQMGQEVILRCVPISNHLYFYWYRQILGQKVEFLVSFYNNEISEKSEIFDDQFSVERPDGSNFTLKIRSTKLEDSAMYFCASSEMGQVNTEAFFGQGTRLTVV.

CDR3 DNA sequence: TGCGCCAGCAGCTCCCAGGGTAGGACTGAAGCTTTCTTT. Protein sequence: CASSSQGRTEAFF. The chain has TRBV5-1 and TRBJ1-1; a possible D gene is TRBD1 (5 bases). The germline CDR1 and CDR2 sequences are SGHRS and YFSETQ. V gave up 3 bases and J gave up 5 bases, with 11 bases separating them. This CDR3 region has 13 residues.

The CDR3 reads CASSDWTSGNNEQFF. Here the CDR3 DNA reads TGTGCCAGCAGCGACTGGACTAGCGGGAACAATGAGCAGTTCTTC. The genes are TRBV5-6 and TRBJ2-1, with 12 bases fitting TRBD2. The V and J ends lost 4 bases and 5 bases, in that order; junction bases with no gene match: 4. Germline CDR1 reads SGHDT; CDR2 reads YYEEEE. This CDR3 is built from 15 residues.

This clone was recorded only once. V gene TRBV5-4 combines with J gene TRBJ2-5; 10 bases fit TRBD2. The CDR3 sequence is 14 residues long. Germline assignment: CDR1 SGHNT and CDR2 YYREEE (reference sequence). V lost 7 bases, J lost 3 bases, and 6 bases stayed unmatched. This chain's CDR3 is CASRSSGREETQYF. For the CDR3, the DNA is TGTGCCAGCCGATCTAGCGGGAGAGAAGAGACCCAGTACTTC.

This sequence joins TRBV19 and TRBJ1-5, with 12 nucleotides matching TRBD1. CDR1 and CDR2 (germline): LNHDA, SQIVND (reference sequence). The trim removed 5 bases at V and 7 bases at J, leaving 9 bases unmatched. CDR3 length: 16 residues. The DNA for the CDR3 is TGTGCCAGTAGTGAGTCCGGGACAGGGGGCCGGCAGCCCCAGCATTTT. Its protein product is CASSESGTGGRQPQHF.

The CDR3 DNA follows: TGTGCCTGGAGTGTAGGAGCGGGACGTTGGGAGACCCAGTACTTC. It yields the protein CAWSVGAGRWETQYF. This chain links TRBV30 with TRBJ2-5, with 7 bases aligning to TRBD2. V dropped 0 bases and J dropped 5; count of bases not matched to a gene: 9. This CDR3 has 15 amino acids. Germline V CDR1 and CDR2: GTSNPN, SVGIG (reference sequence). The full variable domain, with the rest looked up from reference TRBV30 and TRBJ2-5, is SQTIHQWPATLVQPVGSPLSLECTVEGTSNPNLYWYRQAAGRGLQLLFYSVGIGQISSEVPQNLSASRPQDRQFILSSKKLLLSDSGFYLCAWSVGAGRWETQYFGPGTRLLVL.

The chain recombines TRBV24-1 with TRBJ2-7, with 7 bases identical to TRBD1. J was trimmed by 7 bases and V by 5 bases; bases with no gene match: 4. Per germline, CDR1 KGHDR and CDR2 SFDVKD. The CDR3 length is 12 residues. The CDR3 DNA reads TGTGCCACCAGTGTAACAGGGGATGAGCAGTACTTC. This encodes CATSVTGDEQYF.